This T cell receptor (beta chain) was identified during a study of blood T cell repertoires in COVID-19. The V end was cut by 4 bases, the J end by 1 base, with 9 bases between. In germline, CDR1 is SGHRS, CDR2 YFSETQ. The CDR3 loop spans 13 amino acids. Libraries were prepared by immunoSEQ multiplex PCR; TCRdb keeps only in-frame clonotypes and omits some of them. The sample yields about 200,000 clones, approximately 80% seen once. Worth noting for this clone: Other DNA sequences in the same sample also yield this CDR3.

The chain has TRBV5-1 and TRBJ2-7; D is uncertain. The sequence was collected from a human donor in a cohort sampled during active COVID-19. Material for sequencing was peripheral blood. The CDR3 sequence: CASSPTTSYEQYF. The CDR3, as DNA: TGCGCCAGCAGCCCTACTACTTCCTACGAGCAGTACTTC.